The 28 T cell receptor beta chains below were found in one sample sequenced in a study of shared clonotypes between healthy human individuals. The protocol was immunoSEQ multiplex PCR, while the TCRdb copy is restricted to in-frame clones and leaves out a portion. The table includes about 1.4 million clones, around 95% detected once. Specimen: naive CD4+ T cells sorted from blood. The subset here: CD45RA+ positively selected. These receptor sequences come from a young man in good health.

Notes on this clone: Other DNA sequences within the sample encode an identical CDR3. The gene calls are TRBV5-1 and TRBJ2-2; D is uncertain. Between the trimmed V and J ends, which lost 2 bases and 5 bases, there was a span of 7 bases. This CDR3 has 13 residues. Germline values: CDR1 SGHRS, CDR2 YFSETQ. The CDR3 sequence: CASSLRDTGELFF. The CDR3 DNA reads as TGCGCCAGCAGCTTAAGGGATACCGGGGAGCTGTTTTTT.

The chain couples TRBV2 to TRBJ2-1, with TRBD2 identical over 11 bases. This CDR3 spans 15 amino acids. Per the germline V gene, CDR1 is SNHLY and CDR2 is FYNNEI. V dropped 6 bases and J dropped 1; count of bases not matched to a gene: 2. CDR3 sequence reads: CASRVAGGSYNEQFF. The CDR3 region has the DNA TGTGCCAGCAGGGTAGCGGGAGGGTCCTACAATGAGCAGTTCTTC.

The V and J genes are TRBV10-2 and TRBJ2-2; 8 nucleotides line up with TRBD2. Per the germline V gene, CDR1 is WSHSY and CDR2 is SAAADI. CDR3 size: 16 residues. Trimming removed 6 bases from V and 4 bases from J; junction bases left unmatched: 10. CDR3 DNA: TGCGCCAGCAGGGCGAGGACTAGCCGTACCACCGGGGAGCTGTTTTTT. Translated: CASRARTSRTTGELFF.

The J gene is TRBJ1-2, the V gene TRBV19; D ambiguous. Germline assignment: CDR1 LNHDA and CDR2 SQIVND (reference sequence). The CDR3 totals 16 residues. The V end lost 7 bases, the J end lost 4 bases, and 22 bases lay between the germline ends. CDR3: CASTPIPPGIPYGYTF. The CDR3 nucleotides read TGTGCCAGTACCCCAATCCCTCCGGGGATCCCCTATGGCTACACCTTC.

This clone was recorded only once. This chain uses TRBV7-6 with TRBJ2-2, with TRBD2 identical over 9 bases. The CDR3 has 19 residues. Per germline, CDR1 SGHVS and CDR2 FNYEAQ. V gave up 5 bases and J gave up 5 bases; unmatched junction bases: 18. The CDR3 DNA sequence: TGTGCCAGCAGCCTATTACCCGGGACTAGCAATAGGCGGACCGGGGAGCTGTTTTTT. Protein product: CASSLLPGTSNRRTGELFF.

CDR3 in amino acids: CAWRQILAPVTDTQYF. DNA for the CDR3: TGTGCCTGGAGGCAGATACTAGCGCCCGTGACAGATACGCAGTATTTT. The V call is TRBV30, the J call TRBJ2-3; 7 bases map to TRBD2. The CDR3 has 16 amino acids. V dropped 3 bases and J dropped 3; count of bases not matched to a gene: 12. Per germline, CDR1 GTSNPN and CDR2 SVGIG (reference sequence).

The gene calls are TRBV9 and TRBJ2-7; 8 bases are a match to TRBD2. The CDR3 is 15 residues long. Germline V gene sequence: CDR1 SGDLS, CDR2 YYNGEE. V dropped 0 bases and J dropped 5; count of bases not matched to a gene: 7. CDR3 protein: CASSVEVAGFNEQYF. The CDR3 DNA reads TGTGCCAGCAGCGTAGAGGTAGCGGGATTTAACGAGCAGTACTTC.

The genes are TRBV6-1 and TRBJ2-2; possibly TRBD1 for D (6 bases). The CDR3 extends over 15 amino acids. Trimming left V 6 bases short and J 2 bases short, with 13 bases between. Germline CDR1 MNHNS, CDR2 SASEGT. This CDR3 reads CASRRTGTNTGELFF. CDR3 sequence (DNA): TGTGCCAGCAGACGAACCGGGACAAACACCGGGGAGCTGTTTTTT.

The chain joins TRBV18 to TRBJ1-1; 8 bases align to TRBD1. CDR1 is KGHSH, CDR2 LQKENI, per germline. V shed 3 bases, J shed 1 base, and the junction held 13 bases outside the gene matches. This CDR3 has 18 amino acids. CDR3 DNA: TGTGCCAGCTCACCCCAGTCCTTGTGGACAGGGTCGAACACTGAAGCTTTCTTT. Amino acids: CASSPQSLWTGSNTEAFF.

The rearrangement joins TRBV4-3 to TRBJ2-5; 7 nucleotides line up with TRBD2. Gene TRBJ2-7 matches the end of the DNA better, so the J call may be wrong. The CDR3 loop spans 16 amino acids. The germline V gene encodes CDR1 LGHNA and CDR2 YSLEER. CDR3 sequence reads: CASSQVGGSRSYEQYF. The CDR3 region has the DNA TGCGCCAGCAGCCAAGTGGGCGGGAGTCGTTCCTACGAGCAGTACTTC.

The chain is built from TRBV25-1 and TRBJ1-2; weak D call: TRBD1 (5 bases). CDR3 size: 11 residues. Trimming shortened V by 6 bases and J by 5 bases, and 7 bases separated the two germline ends. CDR1 MGHDK and CDR2 SYGVNS come from the germline V gene. The CDR3 loop reads CASRTVYGYTF. Here the CDR3 DNA reads TGTGCCAGCAGGACAGTTTATGGCTACACCTTC.

The rearrangement joins TRBV19 to TRBJ2-1; D gene unclear. Germline V gives CDR1 LNHDA, CDR2 SQIVND (reference sequence). The CDR3 sequence is 12 residues long. The V end was cut by 8 bases, the J end by 0 bases, with 5 bases between. The CDR3 loop reads CASCSSYNEQFF. The CDR3 bases are TGTGCCAGTTGCAGCTCCTACAATGAGCAGTTCTTC.

The chain has TRBV5-4 and TRBJ2-1; 7 bases are shared with TRBD2. The CDR3 contains 15 residues. Germline CDR1 and CDR2: SGHNT and YYREEE (reference sequence). Germline trimming cut 2 bases from V and 4 bases from J; bases unmatched to any gene: 6. The CDR3 DNA reads TGTGCCAGCAGCTTAGCGGGGACGTTATACAATGAGCAGTTCTTC. Amino acid sequence: CASSLAGTLYNEQFF. The variable domain in full, with the rest retrieved from reference TRBV5-4 and TRBJ2-1, is ETGVTQSPTHLIKTRGQQVTLRCSSQSGHNTVSWYQQALGQGPQFIFQYYREEENGRGNFPPRFSGLQFPNYSSELNVNALELDDSALYLCASSLAGTLYNEQFFGPGTRLTVL.

The rearrangement links TRBV5-4 to TRBJ2-5, with 8 positions matching TRBD2. CDR3 length: 16 residues. Trimming removed 0 bases from V and 5 bases from J; junction bases left unmatched: 9. Germline CDR1 SGHNT, CDR2 YYREEE (reference sequence). CDR3 DNA: TGTGCCAGCAGCTTGGCGGGACTAGATCTGGGTGAGACCCAGTACTTC. This sequence encodes CASSLAGLDLGETQYF.

V is TRBV11-3 and J is TRBJ1-4; perhaps TRBD1 as D (5 bases). V shed 6 bases and J shed 4 bases, with 15 bases lying between them. There are 15 residues in the CDR3. The germline V gene has CDR1 SGHNT and CDR2 YENEEA. This CDR3 reads CASSSGGTYNEKLFF. The CDR3, as DNA: TGTGCCAGCAGTTCGGGGGGGACTTATAATGAAAAACTGTTTTTT.

As DNA, the CDR3 is TGTGCCAGCAGCTTACTAGCGGGAGTAACAGATACGCAGTATTTT. As protein: CASSLLAGVTDTQYF. V gene TRBV11-2 combines with J gene TRBJ2-3; 10 bases align to TRBD2. Trimming took 2 bases from V and 3 from J; bases not matched to a gene: 2. The CDR3 length is 15 residues. Looked up from germline, CDR1 is SGHAT and CDR2 is FQNNGV.

The chain links TRBV5-1 to TRBJ2-1, with D possibly being TRBD2 (6 bases). The CDR3 sequence is 13 residues long. CDR1 and CDR2 from the germline V gene are SGHRS and YFSETQ. Trimming left V 3 bases short and J 8 bases short, with 12 bases between. The CDR3 region has the DNA TGCGCCAGCAGCTGGGGCGGGGTAGATGAGCAGTTCTTC. This translates into CASSWGGVDEQFF.

The rearrangement uses TRBV28 and TRBJ2-7; D gene ambiguous. This CDR3 region has 14 residues. V was cut by 3 bases and J by 3 bases, with 12 bases left in between. Germline lookup yields CDR1 MDHEN and CDR2 SYDVKM. CDR3: CASSLAASFYEQYF. As DNA, the CDR3 is TGTGCCAGCAGTTTGGCAGCTTCGTTCTACGAGCAGTACTTC.

This clone occurred once. The genes are TRBV2 and TRBJ2-7; D is undetermined. CDR3 size: 14 residues. Trimming took 5 bases from V and 3 from J, leaving 14 bases between them. Per germline, CDR1 SNHLY and CDR2 FYNNEI. CDR3 protein: CASSQVGWNYEQYF. CDR3 coding DNA: TGTGCCAGCAGTCAGGTGGGCTGGAACTACGAGCAGTACTTC.

This chain connects TRBV5-8 to TRBJ2-7; D is uncertain. Trimming shortened V by 1 base and J by 3 bases, and 8 bases separated the two germline ends. The CDR3 sequence is 13 residues long. Germline V gene data show CDR1 as SGHTS and CDR2 as YDEGEE. CDR3 coding DNA: TGTGCCAGCAGCTTGAGGTCTGTCTACGAGCAGTACTTC. Amino acids: CASSLRSVYEQYF.

On this clone itself: The same CDR3 arises from other DNA sequences in this sample as well. The chain has TRBV18 and TRBJ2-3; D is unclear. Trimming stripped 4 bases from V and 1 base from J, with 6 bases between. This CDR3 contains 13 residues. CDR1 is KGHSH, CDR2 LQKENI, per germline. The CDR3 protein is CASSQTRTDTQYF. The CDR3 DNA follows: TGTGCCAGCTCACAAACCCGCACAGATACGCAGTATTTT.

The J gene is TRBJ1-1, the V gene TRBV7-9, with no clear D. V lost 0 bases to trimming and J lost 1 base, with 6 bases between them. The CDR3 loop spans 14 amino acids. The germline CDR1 and CDR2 sequences are SEHNR and FQNEAQ (reference sequence). DNA of the CDR3: TGTGCCAGCAGCTTAGCGACCGGGAACACTGAAGCTTTCTTT. Residues: CASSLATGNTEAFF.

The CDR3 protein is CAWSDRGGGYTF. The DNA for the CDR3 is TGTGCCTGGAGTGACCGGGGAGGAGGCTACACCTTC. The chain has TRBV30 and TRBJ1-2, with no clear D. V was cut by 1 base and J by 8 bases, with 11 bases left in between. The CDR3 has 12 residues. Per the germline V gene, CDR1 is GTSNPN and CDR2 is SVGIG (reference sequence).

The genes are TRBV15 and TRBJ2-5, with 7 positions matching TRBD2. The CDR3 is 16 amino acids. The J segment lost 2 bases and the V segment lost 1 base, leaving 7 bases of the junction unmatched. The germline gives CDR1 LNHNV, CDR2 YYDKDF (reference sequence). CDR3 DNA: TGTGCCACCAGCAGAGGGGAGGTTAGCGGGCAAGAGACCCAGTACTTC. It specifies CATSRGEVSGQETQYF.

This chain uses TRBV25-1 with TRBJ2-3, with TRBD1 as a possible D gene (6 bases). Germline CDR1 MGHDK, CDR2 SYGVNS. This CDR3 comprises 16 residues. V lost 7 bases to trimming and J lost 2 bases, with 19 bases between them. The CDR3: CASTPTGSGLTDTQYF. The CDR3 bases are TGTGCCAGCACTCCAACAGGGAGTGGGCTCACAGATACGCAGTATTTT.

The J gene is TRBJ2-1, the V gene TRBV7-2; TRBD2 matches 13 bases. The CDR3 is 15 amino acids. Losses at the gene ends were 5 bases for V and 4 bases for J; bases not matched to a gene: 2. Germline CDR1 reads SGHTA; CDR2 reads FQGNSA. CDR3 amino acids: CASSPTSGGYNEQFF. CDR3 nucleotide sequence: TGTGCCAGCAGCCCGACTAGCGGGGGGTACAATGAGCAGTTCTTC.

The chain employs TRBV6-4 and TRBJ2-7; 13 bases line up with TRBD2. After removal of 2 bases from V and 4 bases from J, the junction contained 8 bases not matched to a gene. The germline V gene encodes CDR1 MRHNA and CDR2 SNTAGT. This CDR3 is built from 17 residues. The CDR3 bases are TGTGCCAGCAGTGACATCTCGGGACTAGCGGGACTGTACGAGCAGTACTTC. As protein: CASSDISGLAGLYEQYF.

On this clone: This sample also contains other DNA sequences that code for the same CDR3. DNA for the CDR3: TGCGCCAGCAGCTCCCAGGGGGCGGGTGAAAAACTGTTTTTT. Residues: CASSSQGAGEKLFF. The V call is TRBV5-1, the J call TRBJ1-4; TRBD1 aligns across 8 bases. The CDR3 runs 14 residues. V trimming: 3 bases; J trimming: 7 bases; junction bases outside the gene matches: 5. Per the germline V gene, CDR1 is SGHRS and CDR2 is YFSETQ.